This T cell receptor (beta chain) was sequenced during a study of blood T cell repertoires in COVID-19. Study-wide context: Some COVID-19 samples were acute and others convalescent; all came from the United States, Italy and Spain.

Using immunoSEQ multiplex PCR, the repertoire was profiled, and TCRdb retains in-frame clones only, with some absent. The table includes some 130,000 clones, about four fifths detected once. The germline gives CDR1 WNHNN, CDR2 SYGVQD (reference sequence). This CDR3 has 13 amino acids. V lost 4 bases and J 3 bases, leaving 10 bases between the germline ends. The material sequenced was peripheral blood. This TCR was recovered from a woman aged 45-65 years with acute or convalescent COVID-19. V is TRBV10-1 and J is TRBJ2-7; TRBD1 is a possible D gene (5 bases). The CDR3 loop is CASSGPGNYEQYF. The CDR3 DNA is TGCGCCAGCAGTGGGCCAGGGAACTACGAGCAGTACTTC.